These 2 T cell receptor beta chains originate from one sample sequenced in a study of identical twins. TCRdb reprocessed the 5' RACE reads with MiXCR, giving one entry per CDR3 protein. The table has about 530,000 distinct CDR3 sequences, roughly 15% seen once; the top ten hold around 0.48%. These data were also reused for a study on yellow fever vaccine responses in identical twins.

Sequenced sample: CD4+ T cells sorted from blood. The receptor source for this set is a woman between 18 and 29 years old in good health.

There are a few counts of this clonotype. This chain uses TRBV29-1 with TRBJ1-5, with 7 bases lining up with TRBD1. This CDR3 is 13 amino acids long. Germline CDR1 and CDR2: SQVTM and ANQGSEA. V shed 7 bases, J shed 2 bases, and the junction held 5 bases outside the gene matches. CDR3 in amino acids: CSAGTDRNQPQHF. The DNA of the CDR3 is TGCAGCGCAGGGACAGATCGCAATCAGCCCCAGCATTTT. Full variable domain (missing parts from reference TRBV29-1 and TRBJ1-5): SAVISQKPSRDICQRGTSLTIQCQVDSQVTMMFWYRQQPGQSLTLIATANQGSEATYESGFVIDKFPISRPNLTFSTLTVSNMSPEDSSIYLCSAGTDRNQPQHFGDGTRLSIL.

In this sample, this clonotype turned up a few times. The chain links TRBV5-1 to TRBJ2-7; TRBD2 might be the D (6 bases). V was trimmed by 0 bases and J by 5 bases, leaving 15 bases between them. This CDR3 has 15 amino acids. Germline V gene lookup returns CDR1 SGHRS and CDR2 YFSETQ. CDR3 residues: CASSLATTSGDEQYF. The CDR3 coding sequence is TGCGCCAGCAGCTTGGCCACGACTAGTGGCGACGAGCAGTACTTC.